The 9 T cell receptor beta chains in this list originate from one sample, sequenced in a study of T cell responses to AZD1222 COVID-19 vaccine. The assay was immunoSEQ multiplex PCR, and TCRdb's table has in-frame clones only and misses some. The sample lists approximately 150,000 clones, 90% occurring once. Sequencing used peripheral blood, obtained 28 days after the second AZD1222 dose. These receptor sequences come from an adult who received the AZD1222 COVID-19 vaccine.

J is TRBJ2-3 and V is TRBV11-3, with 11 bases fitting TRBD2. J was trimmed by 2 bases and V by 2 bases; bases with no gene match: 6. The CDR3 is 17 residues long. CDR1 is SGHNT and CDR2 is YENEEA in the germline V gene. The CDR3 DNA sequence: TGTGCCAGCAGCTTAAATAGCGGGAGGGCCCCCACAGATACGCAGTATTTT. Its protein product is CASSLNSGRAPTDTQYF.

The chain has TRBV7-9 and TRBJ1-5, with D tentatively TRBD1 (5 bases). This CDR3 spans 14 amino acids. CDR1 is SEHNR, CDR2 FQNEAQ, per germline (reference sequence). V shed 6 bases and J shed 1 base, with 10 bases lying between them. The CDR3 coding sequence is TGTGCCAGCAGTGGGGCAATGAGCAATCAGCCCCAGCATTTT. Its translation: CASSGAMSNQPQHF.

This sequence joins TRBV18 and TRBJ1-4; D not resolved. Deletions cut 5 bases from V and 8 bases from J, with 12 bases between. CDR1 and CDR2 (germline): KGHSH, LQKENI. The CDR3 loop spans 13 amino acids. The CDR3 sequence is CASSSGAEEKLFF. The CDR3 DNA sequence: TGTGCCAGCTCATCCGGTGCGGAAGAAAAACTGTTTTTT. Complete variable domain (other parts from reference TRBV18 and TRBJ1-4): NAGVMQNPRHLVRRRGQEARLRCSPMKGHSHVYWYRQLPEEGLKFMVYLQKENIIDESGMPKERFSAEFPKEGPSILRIQQVVRGDSAAYFCASSSGAEEKLFFGSGTQLSVL.

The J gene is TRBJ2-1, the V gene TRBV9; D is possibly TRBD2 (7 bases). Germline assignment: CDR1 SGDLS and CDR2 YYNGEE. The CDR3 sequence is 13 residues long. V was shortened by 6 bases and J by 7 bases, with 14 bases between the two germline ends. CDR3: CASTGGPSNEQFF. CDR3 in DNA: TGTGCCAGCACGGGGGGCCCTTCTAATGAGCAGTTCTTC. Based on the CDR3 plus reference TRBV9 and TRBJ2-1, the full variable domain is DSGVTQTPKHLITATGQRVTLRCSPRSGDLSVYWYQQSLDQGLQFLIQYYNGEERAKGNILERFSAQQFPDLHSELNLSSLELGDSALYFCASTGGPSNEQFFGPGTRLTVL.

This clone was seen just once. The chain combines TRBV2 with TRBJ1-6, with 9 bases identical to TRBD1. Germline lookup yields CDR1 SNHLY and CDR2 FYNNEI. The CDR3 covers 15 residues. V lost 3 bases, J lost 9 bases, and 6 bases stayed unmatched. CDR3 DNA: TGTGCCAGCAGTGACCGGGACAGGGTCGTTTCACCCCTCCACTTT. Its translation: CASSDRDRVVSPLHF. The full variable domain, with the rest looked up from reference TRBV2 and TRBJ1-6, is EPEVTQTPSHQVTQMGQEVILRCVPISNHLYFYWYRQILGQKVEFLVSFYNNEISEKSEIFDDQFSVERPDGSNFTLKIRSTKLEDSAMYFCASSDRDRVVSPLHFGNGTRLTVT.

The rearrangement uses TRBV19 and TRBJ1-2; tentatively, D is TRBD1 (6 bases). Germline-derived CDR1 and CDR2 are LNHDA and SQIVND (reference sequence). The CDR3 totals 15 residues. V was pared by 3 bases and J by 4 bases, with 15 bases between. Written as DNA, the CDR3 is TGTGCCAGTAGTATGGCCCACCAGGGGAGCTATGGCTACACCTTC. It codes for CASSMAHQGSYGYTF.

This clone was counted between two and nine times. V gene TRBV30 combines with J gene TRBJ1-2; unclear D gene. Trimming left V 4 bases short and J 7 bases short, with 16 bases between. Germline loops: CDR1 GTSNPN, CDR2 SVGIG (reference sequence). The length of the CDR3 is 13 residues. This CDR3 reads CAWNTGPRGGYTF. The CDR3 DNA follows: TGTGCCTGGAATACCGGGCCTCGCGGTGGCTACACCTTC.

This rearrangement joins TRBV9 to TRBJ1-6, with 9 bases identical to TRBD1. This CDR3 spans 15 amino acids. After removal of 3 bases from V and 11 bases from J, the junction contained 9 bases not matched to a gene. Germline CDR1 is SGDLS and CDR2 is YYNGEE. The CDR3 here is CASSESGTGKAPLHF. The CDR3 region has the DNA TGTGCCAGCAGCGAATCCGGGACAGGGAAGGCACCCCTCCACTTT.

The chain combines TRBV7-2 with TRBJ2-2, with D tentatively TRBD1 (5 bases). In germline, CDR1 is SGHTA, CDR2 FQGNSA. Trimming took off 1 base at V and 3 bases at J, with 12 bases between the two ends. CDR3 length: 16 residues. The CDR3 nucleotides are TGTGCCAGCAGCTTAGATGCAGGGCCCTACACCGGGGAGCTGTTTTTT. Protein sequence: CASSLDAGPYTGELFF.